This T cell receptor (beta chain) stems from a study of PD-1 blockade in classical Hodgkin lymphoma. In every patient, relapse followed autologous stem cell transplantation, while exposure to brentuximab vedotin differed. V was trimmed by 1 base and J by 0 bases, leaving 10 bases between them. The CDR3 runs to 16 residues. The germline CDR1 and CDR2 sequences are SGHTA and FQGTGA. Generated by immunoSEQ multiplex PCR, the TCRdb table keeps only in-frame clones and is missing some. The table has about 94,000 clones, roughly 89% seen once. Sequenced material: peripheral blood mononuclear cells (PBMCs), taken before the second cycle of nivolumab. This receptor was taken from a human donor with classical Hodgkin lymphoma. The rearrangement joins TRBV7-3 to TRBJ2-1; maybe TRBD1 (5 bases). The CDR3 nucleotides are TGTGCCAGCAGCTTAAGGGGCGGAAGCTCCTACAATGAGCAGTTCTTC. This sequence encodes CASSLRGGSSYNEQFF.